A selection of T cell receptor beta chains follows, all from one sample in a study of blood T cell repertoires in COVID-19. Using immunoSEQ multiplex PCR, the repertoire was profiled, and TCRdb retains in-frame clones only, with some absent. In the table there are around 80,000 clones, 82% of which are singletons. Sequencing was carried out using peripheral blood. The receptors were gathered from a man in his fifties or sixties with acute or convalescent COVID-19. CDR3s include the opening cysteine and the closing phenylalanine or tryptophan. A D gene is named only where the DNA matches it firmly. Only part of the rows carry a size: once, few, many, or a class if the clone is expanded.

abundance: few; v_gene: TRBV28; j_gene: TRBJ2-1; d_gene: .; CDR3nt: TGTGCCAGCAACAGGGGGGGGTCGGGTGAGCAGTTCTTC; CDR3aa: CASNRGGSGEQFF
abundance: once; v_gene: TRBV28; j_gene: TRBJ2-5; d_gene: TRBD1; CDR3nt: TGTGCCAGCAGTCAGGGGGCGAGCCAAGAGACCCAGTACTTC; CDR3aa: CASSQGASQETQYF
abundance: once; v_gene: TRBV19; j_gene: TRBJ2-5; d_gene: TRBD2; CDR3nt: TGTGCCAGTACCCCGGGTTCTAGCGGGAGTCACTACCAAGAGACCCAGTACTTC; CDR3aa: CASTPGSSGSHYQETQYF
abundance: once; v_gene: TRBV27; j_gene: TRBJ2-3; d_gene: .; CDR3nt: TGTGCCAGCAGTTTATACAATCACGCCTCAGATACGCAGTATTTT; CDR3aa: CASSLYNHASDTQYF
abundance: .; v_gene: TRBV7-2; j_gene: TRBJ1-3; d_gene: .; CDR3nt: TGTGCCAGCAGCTTAACAGGTTTATCTGGAAACACCATATATTTT; CDR3aa: CASSLTGLSGNTIYF
abundance: .; v_gene: TRBV10-3; j_gene: TRBJ1-2; d_gene: TRBD1; CDR3nt: TGTGCCATCAGTGAGTCGGGTGGGACAGCTAACTATGGCTACACCTTC; CDR3aa: CAISESGGTANYGYTF
abundance: .; v_gene: TRBV5-4; j_gene: TRBJ2-7; d_gene: TRBD2; CDR3nt: TGTGCCAGCAGTTCAATGGGACTAGCGGGGGGTCAACCCTACGAGCAGTACTTC; CDR3aa: CASSSMGLAGGQPYEQYF
abundance: .; v_gene: TRBV6-5; j_gene: TRBJ2-7; d_gene: TRBD1; CDR3nt: TGTGCCAGCAGTTACCCGGGACAGGGAAGGGACGAGCAGTACTTC; CDR3aa: CASSYPGQGRDEQYF
abundance: .; v_gene: TRBV15; j_gene: TRBJ2-1; d_gene: TRBD1; CDR3nt: TGTGCCGCCTCACAGGGGGAATACAATGAGCAGTTCTTC; CDR3aa: CAASQGEYNEQFF
abundance: .; v_gene: TRBV5-1; j_gene: TRBJ1-6; d_gene: .; CDR3nt: TGCGCCAGCAGCTTGGGGACAAGTTCACCCCTCCACTTT; CDR3aa: CASSLGTSSPLHF
abundance: .; v_gene: TRBV3-1/TRBV3-2; j_gene: TRBJ1-2; d_gene: TRBD1; CDR3nt: TGTGCCAGCAGCCAAGGGACAGGGTACCTCGATGGCTACACCTTC; CDR3aa: CASSQGTGYLDGYTF
abundance: .; v_gene: TRBV19; j_gene: TRBJ1-5; d_gene: TRBD1; CDR3nt: TGTGCCAGTAGTATTCGGACAGGTCGGTCCCATCAGCCCCAGCATTTT; CDR3aa: CASSIRTGRSHQPQHF
abundance: .; v_gene: TRBV29-1; j_gene: TRBJ1-2; d_gene: .; CDR3nt: TGCAGCGTTGAAACCCAGGGGGGCTACACCTTC; CDR3aa: CSVETQGGYTF
abundance: .; v_gene: TRBV5-1; j_gene: TRBJ1-5; d_gene: TRBD1; CDR3nt: TGCGCCAGCAGCCGGACAGGGGACCAGCCCCAGCATTTT; CDR3aa: CASSRTGDQPQHF
abundance: .; v_gene: TRBV10-3; j_gene: TRBJ2-3; d_gene: .; CDR3nt: TGTGCCATCAGTGAAGGGGGTACAGATACGCAGTATTTT; CDR3aa: CAISEGGTDTQYF
abundance: .; v_gene: TRBV7-9; j_gene: TRBJ1-1; d_gene: .; CDR3nt: TGTGCCAGCAGCCCCCCGGGGAGGGGTACTGAAGCTTTCTTT; CDR3aa: CASSPPGRGTEAFF
abundance: .; v_gene: TRBV6-2/TRBV6-3; j_gene: TRBJ2-7; d_gene: .; CDR3nt: TGTGCCAGCAGTTACCAGACCTACGAGCAGTACTTC; CDR3aa: CASSYQTYEQYF
abundance: .; v_gene: TRBV19; j_gene: TRBJ2-7; d_gene: .; CDR3nt: TGTGCCAGTAGTTCTCGGGGAGTGCGGGCCTACGAGCAGTACTTC; CDR3aa: CASSSRGVRAYEQYF
abundance: .; v_gene: TRBV7-2; j_gene: TRBJ1-3; d_gene: .; CDR3nt: TGTGCCAGCGTACCTACCTCTGGAAACACCATATATTTT; CDR3aa: CASVPTSGNTIYF
abundance: once; v_gene: TRBV19; j_gene: TRBJ2-2; d_gene: TRBD2; CDR3nt: TGTGCCAGTAGACTAGCGGGGGCCCCCCCCGGGGAGCTGTTTTTT; CDR3aa: CASRLAGAPPGELFF
abundance: .; v_gene: TRBV19; j_gene: TRBJ1-5; d_gene: .; CDR3nt: TGTGCCAGTAGTATAGTACCCGACAGCTCAAATCAGCCCCAGCATTTT; CDR3aa: CASSIVPDSSNQPQHF
abundance: .; v_gene: TRBV3-1/TRBV3-2; j_gene: TRBJ2-2; d_gene: .; CDR3nt: TGTGCCATTCTTACGAACACCGGGGAGCTGTTTTTT; CDR3aa: CAILTNTGELFF
abundance: .; v_gene: TRBV18; j_gene: TRBJ2-1; d_gene: .; CDR3nt: TGTGCCAGCTCACCACCTTCAGACCCTCGGGGGCAGTTCTTC; CDR3aa: CASSPPSDPRGQFF
abundance: .; v_gene: TRBV28; j_gene: TRBJ1-5; d_gene: .; CDR3nt: TGTGCCAGCAGTGCGAATAGCAATCAGCCCCAGCATTTT; CDR3aa: CASSANSNQPQHF
abundance: once; v_gene: TRBV20-1; j_gene: TRBJ2-1; d_gene: .; CDR3nt: TGCAGTGCCCCTGAGAATGAGCAGTTCTTC; CDR3aa: CSAPENEQFF
abundance: .; v_gene: TRBV9; j_gene: TRBJ2-2; d_gene: TRBD2; CDR3nt: TGTGCCAGCAGCCCCTTGGGAGGGCTCACCGGGGAGCTGTTTTTT; CDR3aa: CASSPLGGLTGELFF
abundance: .; v_gene: TRBV6-2/TRBV6-3; j_gene: TRBJ2-1; d_gene: TRBD2; CDR3nt: TGTGCCAGCAGTTCGCGGGGGAGCTCCTACAATGAGCAGTTCTTC; CDR3aa: CASSSRGSSYNEQFF
abundance: .; v_gene: TRBV6-5; j_gene: TRBJ1-4; d_gene: TRBD1; CDR3nt: TGTGCCAGCAGTTTAGCCGGGACAGCTAATGAAAAACTGTTTTTT; CDR3aa: CASSLAGTANEKLFF
abundance: .; v_gene: TRBV25-1; j_gene: TRBJ1-6; d_gene: TRBD1; CDR3nt: TGTGCCAGCAGTGAATTAGAGGGGGCGTCACCCCTCCACTTT; CDR3aa: CASSELEGASPLHF
abundance: .; v_gene: TRBV4-1; j_gene: TRBJ1-2; d_gene: .; CDR3nt: TGCGCCAGCAGCTTACGGCCCCCCCAGGGGAATGGCTACACCTTC; CDR3aa: CASSLRPPQGNGYTF
abundance: .; v_gene: TRBV4-1; j_gene: TRBJ1-5; d_gene: .; CDR3nt: TGCGCCAGCAGCCAAGGGGGCCAGCTCCACCAGCCCCAGCATTTT; CDR3aa: CASSQGGQLHQPQHF
abundance: .; v_gene: TRBV5-4; j_gene: TRBJ2-3; d_gene: TRBD2; CDR3nt: TGTGCCAGCAGCTTGCCTAGCGGGGGTTTTAATACGCAGTATTTT; CDR3aa: CASSLPSGGFNTQYF
abundance: .; v_gene: TRBV5-6; j_gene: TRBJ2-3; d_gene: TRBD2; CDR3nt: TGTGCCAGCGACATAAGCGGGGCCGCGAAAGGTACGCAGTATTTT; CDR3aa: CASDISGAAKGTQYF
abundance: .; v_gene: TRBV5-4; j_gene: TRBJ2-2; d_gene: .; CDR3nt: TGTGCCAGCAGCCCGGTGGGGACAAGAGGCACCGGGGAGCTGTTTTTT; CDR3aa: CASSPVGTRGTGELFF
abundance: .; v_gene: TRBV7-2; j_gene: TRBJ2-5; d_gene: .; CDR3nt: TGTGCCAGCAGCTTAGAGAGGGAAGAGACCCAGTACTTC; CDR3aa: CASSLEREETQYF
abundance: .; v_gene: TRBV10-3; j_gene: TRBJ2-5; d_gene: .; CDR3nt: TGTGCCATCAGTGAATTCGAGTTTGAGACCCAGTACTTC; CDR3aa: CAISEFEFETQYF
abundance: .; v_gene: TRBV11-2; j_gene: TRBJ2-5; d_gene: .; CDR3nt: TGTGCCAGCAGCTTTCAGGGTTGGGGGGTTTTAGGGGAGACCCAGTACTTC; CDR3aa: CASSFQGWGVLGETQYF
abundance: .; v_gene: TRBV2; j_gene: TRBJ1-5; d_gene: .; CDR3nt: TGTGCCAGCAGTGAGAACGGGGACAATCAGCCCCAGCATTTT; CDR3aa: CASSENGDNQPQHF
abundance: .; v_gene: TRBV15; j_gene: TRBJ2-3; d_gene: .; CDR3nt: TGTGCCACCAGCTCATTAGTGAAAGCGGGCGGAGTAGATACGCAGTATTTT; CDR3aa: CATSSLVKAGGVDTQYF
abundance: .; v_gene: TRBV5-5; j_gene: TRBJ2-2; d_gene: .; CDR3nt: TGTGCCAGCAGCTATTGGTGGCAGGCGAACACCGGGGAGCTGTTTTTT; CDR3aa: CASSYWWQANTGELFF
abundance: .; v_gene: TRBV5-1; j_gene: TRBJ1-2; d_gene: .; CDR3nt: TGCGCCAGCAGCTTGGCCTCGGCGGGGGCCGACTATGGCTACACCTTC; CDR3aa: CASSLASAGADYGYTF
abundance: .; v_gene: TRBV7-9; j_gene: TRBJ2-1; d_gene: TRBD2; CDR3nt: TGTGCCAGCAGCCCGAGCGGGGGGGTAGATGAGCAGTTCTTC; CDR3aa: CASSPSGGVDEQFF
abundance: .; v_gene: TRBV5-5; j_gene: TRBJ2-7; d_gene: TRBD1; CDR3nt: TGTGCCAGCAGCCCAGGTCGCTGGGGACAGGGGAGCCGGGGGGCCTACGAGCAGTACTTC; CDR3aa: CASSPGRWGQGSRGAYEQYF
abundance: .; v_gene: TRBV27; j_gene: TRBJ1-2; d_gene: .; CDR3nt: TGTGCCAGCAGCCTAAAGGGGAGGGGCTACACCTTC; CDR3aa: CASSLKGRGYTF
abundance: .; v_gene: TRBV5-1; j_gene: TRBJ1-3; d_gene: TRBD1; CDR3nt: TGCGCCAGCAGCTTGGGACAGGGAGGAAACACCATATATTTT; CDR3aa: CASSLGQGGNTIYF
abundance: .; v_gene: TRBV29-1; j_gene: TRBJ1-2; d_gene: .; CDR3nt: TGCAGCGTTGGATCGGGGGGAGCCGATGGCTACACCTTC; CDR3aa: CSVGSGGADGYTF
abundance: .; v_gene: TRBV4-3; j_gene: TRBJ2-2; d_gene: .; CDR3nt: TGCGCCAGCAGCCAAGGGTTGCGGGGTTTCGACACCGGGGAGCTGTTTTTT; CDR3aa: CASSQGLRGFDTGELFF